The 5 T cell receptor beta chains below come from one sample, sequenced in a study of cytomegalovirus exposure and HLA in healthy donors. The PCR had 60 Vbeta and 13 Jbeta primers. The assay was immunoSEQ multiplex PCR, and TCRdb's table has in-frame clones only and misses some. The sample has tens of thousands of clones. The sample consisted of PBMCs. The receptors shown here come from a man younger than 40 in good health and CMV-seronegative.

The chain has TRBV19 and TRBJ2-3; TRBD2 matches 13 bases. V trimming: 5 bases; J trimming: 0 bases; junction bases outside the gene matches: 14. Germline V gives CDR1 LNHDA, CDR2 SQIVND (reference sequence). The CDR3 is 20 residues long. The CDR3 region has the DNA TGTGCCAGTAGTCGATCCGGACTAGCGGGAGCGAGTGGTAGCACAGATACGCAGTATTTT. Residues: CASSRSGLAGASGSTDTQYF. Supplemented by reference TRBV19 and TRBJ2-3, the full variable domain reads DGGITQSPKYLFRKEGQNVTLSCEQNLNHDAMYWYRQDPGQGLRLIYYSQIVNDFQKGDIAEGYSVSREKKESFPLTVTSAQKNPTAFYLCASSRSGLAGASGSTDTQYFGPGTRLTVL.

The rearrangement uses TRBV5-1 and TRBJ2-5; D possibly corresponds to TRBD1 (6 bases). This CDR3 has 15 amino acids. The germline V gene has CDR1 SGHRS and CDR2 YFSETQ. Trimming pared 2 bases from V and 5 bases from J, leaving 16 bases between. CDR3 sequence (DNA): TGCGCCAGCAGCTTACAGGGTGCCCGAGAGGAGACCCAGTACTTC. Its translation is CASSLQGAREETQYF.

The rearrangement uses TRBV29-1 and TRBJ1-1; possibly TRBD1 for D (5 bases). V lost 3 bases to trimming and J lost 7 bases, with 12 bases between them. This CDR3 contains 12 residues. Germline-derived CDR1 and CDR2 are SQVTM and ANQGSEA. The CDR3 nucleotides read TGCAGCGTTGACGGGGGGTTGGATGAAGCTTTCTTT. It translates to CSVDGGLDEAFF.

CDR3 coding DNA: TGCGCCAGCAGCCAAGTGGGGGCGGGGGTCTCCTACGAGCAGTACTTC. As protein: CASSQVGAGVSYEQYF. The chain links TRBV4-3 to TRBJ2-7; maybe TRBD2 (7 bases). This CDR3 comprises 16 residues. Germline lookup yields CDR1 LGHNA and CDR2 YSLEER. V was cut by 1 base and J by 0 bases, with 13 bases left in between.

The CDR3 here is CASSPRDSNYGYTF. CDR3 sequence (DNA): TGCGCCAGCAGCCCCCGGGACAGTAACTATGGCTACACCTTC. V is TRBV5-1 and J is TRBJ1-2; TRBD1 agrees at 7 bases. The CDR3 consists of 14 residues. V lost 4 bases, J lost 1 base, and 4 bases stayed unmatched. Germline V CDR1 and CDR2: SGHRS, YFSETQ. The whole variable domain, remainder taken from reference TRBV5-1 and TRBJ1-2, is KAGVTQTPRYLIKTRGQQVTLSCSPISGHRSVSWYQQTPGQGLQFLFEYFSETQRNKGNFPGRFSGRQFSNSRSEMNVSTLELGDSALYLCASSPRDSNYGYTFGSGTRLTVV.